This record looks at one TCR beta chain sequence and its context. Its matching antigen is unknown. Time point defined: late sampling 161 to 241 days after vaccination in a few convalescent patients. Specified treatment: approximately nine-day PBMC culture with coronavirus spike peptide pools or control peptides (ViraFEST assay). This sample was included in a study of vaccination and CD4 T cells after COVID-19. An Oncomine TCR Beta short-read assay was used to sequence the DNA from cultured CD4+ T cells. TCRdb fed the PCR reads into MiXCR, producing one record per CDR3 protein. Among approximately 22,000 distinct CDR3 sequences listed, roughly 40% were seen once. CDR3 length equals 14 residues. Trimming removed 8 bases at V and 5 bases at J, with 16 bases between. Germline CDR1 reads MDHEN; CDR2 reads SYDVKM.

The source is a human donor who had recovered from COVID-19. The sequences come from CD4+ T cells from blood, cultured in vitro, collected about 7 months after SARS-CoV-2 vaccination. The V call is TRBV28, the J call TRBJ2-1; no definite D call. The CDR3 sequence: CASRRTRAHNEQFF. CDR3 coding DNA: TGTGCCAGCCGCAGGACGAGAGCACACAATGAGCAGTTCTTC.